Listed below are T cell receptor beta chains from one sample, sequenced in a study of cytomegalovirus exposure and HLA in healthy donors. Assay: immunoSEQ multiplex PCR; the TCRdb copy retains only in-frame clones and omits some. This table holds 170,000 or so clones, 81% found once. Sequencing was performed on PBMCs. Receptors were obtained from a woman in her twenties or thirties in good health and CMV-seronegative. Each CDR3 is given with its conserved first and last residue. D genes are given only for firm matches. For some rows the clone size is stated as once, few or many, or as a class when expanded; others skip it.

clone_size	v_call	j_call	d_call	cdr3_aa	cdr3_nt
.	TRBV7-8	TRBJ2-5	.	CASSRSTAEETQYF	TGTGCCAGCAGCCGCTCCACAGCCGAAGAGACCCAGTACTTC
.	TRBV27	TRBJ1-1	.	CASSLSAGERTEAFF	TGTGCCAGCAGTTTGTCGGCAGGGGAGAGAACTGAAGCTTTCTTT
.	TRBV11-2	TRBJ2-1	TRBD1	CASSQRGQGKPTSYNEQFF	TGTGCCAGCAGTCAGAGGGGACAGGGGAAGCCGACGTCCTACAATGAGCAGTTCTTC
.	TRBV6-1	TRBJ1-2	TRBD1	CASSEFLSGTGNYGYTF	TGTGCCAGCAGTGAATTTTTATCCGGGACAGGGAACTATGGCTACACCTTC
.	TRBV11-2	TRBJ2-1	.	CASSLDRQARSYNEQFF	TGTGCCAGCAGCTTAGATCGGCAGGCCCGCTCCTACAATGAGCAGTTCTTC
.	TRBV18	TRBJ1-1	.	CASSLGGAMNTEAFF	TGTGCCAGCTCCCTCGGCGGGGCTATGAACACTGAAGCTTTCTTT
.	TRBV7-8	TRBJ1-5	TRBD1	CASSLTTGQGQPQHF	TGTGCCAGCAGCTTAACGACAGGGCAGGGTCAGCCCCAGCATTTT
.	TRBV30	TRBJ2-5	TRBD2	CAWSVGLGGSEQYF	TGTGCCTGGAGTGTTGGTTTGGGAGGGAGTGAGCAGTACTTC
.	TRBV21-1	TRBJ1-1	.	CASSPRDRTMNTEAFF	TGTGCCAGCAGCCCGCGGGACAGAACCATGAACACTGAAGCTTTCTTT
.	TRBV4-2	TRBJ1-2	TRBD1	CASSQDRTGNYGYTF	TGTGCCAGCAGCCAAGATAGGACAGGGAACTATGGCTACACCTTC
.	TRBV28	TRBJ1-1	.	CASSSPARGGGTEAFF	TGTGCCAGCAGTTCCCCAGCCCGGGGAGGGGGCACTGAAGCTTTCTTT
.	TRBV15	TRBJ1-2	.	CATSRGRDYGYTF	TGTGCCACCAGCAGGGGGCGCGACTATGGCTACACCTTC
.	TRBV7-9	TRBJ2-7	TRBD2	CASSLGLAGQYF	TGTGCCAGCAGCTTAGGACTAGCGGGGCAGTACTTC
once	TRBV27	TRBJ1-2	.	CASDSISRAGYGYTF	TGTGCCAGCGATTCCATTAGTCGTGCGGGATATGGCTACACCTTC
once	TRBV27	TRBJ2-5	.	CASSFRVQETQYF	TGTGCCAGCAGTTTCAGGGTACAAGAGACCCAGTACTTC
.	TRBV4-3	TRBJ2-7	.	CASSQEVAREIYEQYF	TGCGCCAGCAGCCAAGAGGTGGCCAGGGAAATATACGAGCAGTACTTC
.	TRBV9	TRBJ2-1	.	CASSVAGVRGAGDNEQFF	TGTGCCAGCAGCGTAGCTGGGGTACGGGGGGCAGGCGACAATGAGCAGTTCTTC
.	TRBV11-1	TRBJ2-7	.	CASSGSGEPRYEQYF	TGTGCCAGCAGCGGTAGCGGCGAACCTCGATACGAGCAGTACTTC
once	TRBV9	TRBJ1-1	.	CASSVAGGSTEAFF	TGTGCCAGCAGCGTAGCCGGGGGAAGCACTGAAGCTTTCTTT
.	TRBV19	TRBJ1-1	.	CASSSPDGKAFF	TGTGCCAGTAGTTCCCCGGACGGGAAAGCTTTCTTT
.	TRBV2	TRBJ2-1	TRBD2	CASRGGLARLDEQFF	TGTGCCAGCAGGGGGGGACTAGCGAGACTCGATGAGCAGTTCTTC
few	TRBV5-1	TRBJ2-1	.	CASSLGGVVGNFEQFF	TGCGCCAGCAGCTTGGGGGGGGTGGTTGGCAATTTTGAGCAGTTCTTC
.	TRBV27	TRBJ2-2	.	CASSLYPGAGELFF	TGTGCCAGCAGTTTATACCCCGGGGCCGGGGAGCTGTTTTTT
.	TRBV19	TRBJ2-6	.	CASNPGRGANVLTF	TGTGCCAGTAACCCAGGGCGTGGGGCCAACGTCCTGACTTTC
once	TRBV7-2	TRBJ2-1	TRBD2	CASRPTSGGFQGNEQFF	TGTGCCAGCAGACCCACTAGCGGGGGTTTCCAGGGGAATGAGCAGTTCTTC
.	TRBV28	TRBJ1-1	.	CASSDSLSEAFF	TGTGCCAGCAGTGATAGCTTGAGTGAAGCTTTCTTT
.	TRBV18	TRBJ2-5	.	CASSRLGQETQYF	TGTGCCAGCTCACGTCTAGGTCAAGAGACCCAGTACTTC
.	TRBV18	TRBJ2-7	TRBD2	CASSPPLAGSPYGQYF	TGTGCCAGCTCACCACCACTAGCGGGATCTCCCTACGGGCAGTACTTC
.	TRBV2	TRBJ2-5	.	CASSFPGYQETQYF	TGTGCCAGCAGTTTCCCGGGGTACCAAGAGACCCAGTACTTC
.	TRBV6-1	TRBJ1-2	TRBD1	CASSVLDRVESYGYTF	TGTGCCAGCAGTGTCCTGGACAGGGTAGAGTCCTATGGCTACACCTTC
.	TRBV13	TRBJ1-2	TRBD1	CASSRGGTGVGRGGYTF	TGTGCCAGCAGCAGAGGAGGGACAGGAGTTGGTCGTGGGGGCTACACCTTC
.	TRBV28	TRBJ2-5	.	CASNDGQPAIQGQYF	TGTGCCAGCAATGACGGACAGCCAGCAATTCAGGGGCAGTACTTC
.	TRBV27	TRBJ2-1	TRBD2	CASSLFPRAGGDNEQFF	TGTGCCAGCAGTTTATTCCCTAGGGCGGGGGGGGACAATGAGCAGTTCTTC
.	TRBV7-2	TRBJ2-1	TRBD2	CASSFGGGWDEQFF	TGTGCCAGCAGCTTTGGCGGGGGGTGGGATGAGCAGTTCTTC
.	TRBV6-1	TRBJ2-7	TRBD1	CASSAAGGGYEQYF	TGTGCCAGCAGTGCCGCAGGGGGCGGCTACGAGCAGTACTTC
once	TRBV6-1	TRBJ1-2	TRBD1	CASSEPGQADYGYTF	TGTGCCAGCAGTGAGCCGGGACAGGCGGACTATGGCTACACCTTC
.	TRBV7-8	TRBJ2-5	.	CASSLVSSQETQYF	TGTGCCAGCAGCTTAGTTAGCAGCCAAGAGACCCAGTACTTC
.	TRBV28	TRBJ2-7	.	CASSFGLAREQYF	TGTGCCAGCAGTTTTGGGCTAGCCCGCGAGCAGTACTTC
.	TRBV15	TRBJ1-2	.	CATSRPLADTGGDGYTF	TGTGCCACCAGCAGACCATTGGCGGATACGGGGGGCGATGGCTACACCTTC
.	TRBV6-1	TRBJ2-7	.	CASSLTPDTSYEQYF	TGTGCCAGCAGTCTCACCCCCGACACCTCCTACGAGCAGTACTTC
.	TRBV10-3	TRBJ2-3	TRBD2	CASSLAGASSDTDTQYF	TGTGCCAGCAGCCTAGCGGGGGCCAGTTCTGACACAGATACGCAGTATTTT
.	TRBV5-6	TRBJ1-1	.	CASSPQPVARRTEAFF	TGTGCCAGCAGCCCGCAACCGGTAGCGAGACGCACTGAAGCTTTCTTT
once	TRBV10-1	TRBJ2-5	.	CASRPPRTANNKETQYF	TGCGCCAGCAGACCCCCTCGGACAGCCAATAATAAGGAGACCCAGTACTTC
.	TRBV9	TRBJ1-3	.	CASSPGGPGNTIYF	TGTGCCAGCAGCCCCGGTGGGCCCGGAAACACCATATATTTT
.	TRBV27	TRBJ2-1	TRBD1	CASSLETGYEQFF	TGTGCCAGCAGTTTGGAGACAGGGTATGAGCAGTTCTTC